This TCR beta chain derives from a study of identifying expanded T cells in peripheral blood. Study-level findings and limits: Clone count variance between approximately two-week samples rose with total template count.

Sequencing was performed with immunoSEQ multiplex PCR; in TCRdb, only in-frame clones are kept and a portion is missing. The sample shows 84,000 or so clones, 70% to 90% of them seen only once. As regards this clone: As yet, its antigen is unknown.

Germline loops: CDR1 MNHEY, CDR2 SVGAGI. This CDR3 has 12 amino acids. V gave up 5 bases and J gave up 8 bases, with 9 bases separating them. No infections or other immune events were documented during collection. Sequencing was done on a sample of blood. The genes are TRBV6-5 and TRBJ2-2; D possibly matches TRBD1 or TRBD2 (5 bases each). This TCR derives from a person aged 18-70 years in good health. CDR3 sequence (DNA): TGTGCCAGCAGTCTCGGGGCGGGGGAGCTGTTTTTT. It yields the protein CASSLGAGELFF.